A single sample gave rise to the 14 T cell receptor beta chains below, sequenced in a study of cytomegalovirus exposure and HLA in healthy donors. Primers: 60 Vbeta forward and 13 Jbeta reverse. The protocol was immunoSEQ multiplex PCR, while the TCRdb copy is restricted to in-frame clones and leaves out a portion. The table records roughly 150,000 clones, more than 9.5% of them present only once. The sequencing input was PBMCs. Source of these receptors: a man aged 50 or older in good health and CMV-seronegative.

This clone has a handful of counts. The V call is TRBV28, the J call TRBJ2-4; 7 bases align to TRBD1. The CDR3 length is 14 residues. V shed 5 bases, J shed 8 bases, and the junction held 9 bases outside the gene matches. CDR1 is MDHEN, CDR2 SYDVKM, per germline. Here the CDR3 reads CASSVTGPGDIQYF. The CDR3 region has the DNA TGTGCCAGCAGTGTGACAGGGCCAGGGGACATTCAGTACTTC.

This clone came up a few times. The V and J genes are TRBV5-4 and TRBJ1-2; 8 bases line up with TRBD1. The CDR3 has 14 residues. Per the germline V gene, CDR1 is SGHNT and CDR2 is YYREEE (reference sequence). The V segment lost 5 bases and the J segment 4 bases; nucleotides outside the gene matches: 7. DNA of the CDR3: TGTGCCAGCAGGACCGACAGGGGTGGCTATGGCTACACCTTC. This sequence encodes CASRTDRGGYGYTF.

The CDR3 loop reads CASSDRQGGNQPQHF. CDR3 DNA sequence: TGTGCCAGCAGTGATCGACAGGGCGGCAATCAGCCCCAGCATTTT. The V call is TRBV6-1, the J call TRBJ1-5, with 7 bases matching TRBD1. In germline, CDR1 is MNHNS, CDR2 SASEGT. The V and J ends lost 3 bases and 2 bases, in that order; junction bases with no gene match: 4. This CDR3 contains 15 residues.

V usage is TRBV6-5 and J usage is TRBJ1-1, with 7 bases matching TRBD1. The CDR3 length is 14 residues. Germline assignment: CDR1 MNHEY and CDR2 SVGAGI. The J segment lost 0 bases and the V segment lost 5 bases, leaving 3 bases of the junction unmatched. CDR3 DNA sequence: TGTGCCAGCAGTGACAGGGCCCTGAACACTGAAGCTTTCTTT. It encodes CASSDRALNTEAFF.

In its sample, this clone was seen a few times. The rearrangement uses TRBV10-3 and TRBJ2-5, with TRBD2 matching over 8 bases. This CDR3 region has 16 residues. Trimming cost V 0 bases and J 4 bases; bases outside gene matches: 7. CDR1 and CDR2 from the germline V gene are ENHRY and SYGVKD. The CDR3 coding sequence is TGTGCCATCAGTGAGTCGGCGGGGGGATCCAGAGAGACCCAGTACTTC. It is translated as CAISESAGGSRETQYF.

The chain joins TRBV7-8 to TRBJ2-1, with 8 bases lining up with TRBD1. CDR1 and CDR2 from the germline V gene are SGHVS and FQNEAQ. The J segment lost 10 bases and the V segment lost 5 bases, leaving 7 bases of the junction unmatched. CDR3 length: 13 residues. CDR3 amino acids: CASSPQGAEEQFF. For the CDR3, the DNA is TGTGCCAGCAGCCCCCAGGGGGCGGAAGAGCAGTTCTTC.

The genes are TRBV15 and TRBJ2-2; 9 positions match TRBD1. The CDR3 runs to 16 residues. J was trimmed by 6 bases and V by 5 bases; bases with no gene match: 10. Germline lookup yields CDR1 LNHNV and CDR2 YYDKDF (reference sequence). For the CDR3, the DNA is TGTGCCACCAGCGAGGGACAGGGAGAAGTCTCCGGGGAGCTGTTTTTT. Protein: CATSEGQGEVSGELFF. The full variable domain, with the rest looked up from reference TRBV15 and TRBJ2-2, is DAMVIQNPRYQVTQFGKPVTLSCSQTLNHNVMYWYQQKSSQAPKLLFHYYDKDFNNEADTPDNFQSRRPNTSFCFLDIRSPGLGDTAMYLCATSEGQGEVSGELFFGEGSRLTVL.

This clone was seen a few times. The chain employs TRBV5-1 and TRBJ1-5; possibly TRBD1 for D (5 bases). V shed 4 bases and J shed 8 bases, with 22 bases lying between them. The CDR3 loop spans 16 amino acids. Germline V CDR1 and CDR2: SGHRS, YFSETQ. CDR3 protein: CASSPGRTGGVEPQHF. Written as DNA, the CDR3 is TGCGCCAGCAGCCCGGGACGGACTGGCGGGGTAGAGCCCCAGCATTTT.

In this sample, this clone turned up a few times. This sequence joins TRBV7-3 and TRBJ1-3, with 8 bases lining up with TRBD1. V shed 5 bases, J shed 4 bases, and the junction held 10 bases outside the gene matches. CDR1 SGHTA and CDR2 FQGTGA come from the germline V gene. The CDR3 spans 16 residues. CDR3 sequence (DNA): TGTGCCAGCAGCCCCGAGACAGGGGCGAAGGGAAACACCATATATTTT. Amino acid sequence: CASSPETGAKGNTIYF.

The chain joins TRBV29-1 to TRBJ1-4, with unresolved D. The germline V gene encodes CDR1 SQVTM and CDR2 ANQGSEA. The length of the CDR3 is 13 residues. The V end lost 3 bases, the J end lost 5 bases, and 10 bases lay between the germline ends. CDR3 in DNA: TGCAGCGTTGACGAGGGATCGAATGAAAAACTGTTTTTT. This translates into CSVDEGSNEKLFF.

V usage is TRBV6-5 and J usage is TRBJ1-3; TRBD1 is a possible D gene (6 bases). The germline gives CDR1 MNHEY, CDR2 SVGAGI. V lost 3 bases, J lost 5 bases, and 14 bases lay in between. The CDR3 runs to 15 residues. CDR3 sequence reads: CASSYQQGNRNTIYF. The DNA of the CDR3 is TGTGCCAGCAGTTATCAACAGGGTAATCGAAACACCATATATTTT.

The V gene is TRBV19, the J gene TRBJ1-1; 9 nucleotides match TRBD1. This CDR3 has 16 residues. Germline V gene sequence: CDR1 LNHDA, CDR2 SQIVND (reference sequence). J gave up 4 bases and V 3 bases, and 9 bases lay outside the gene matches. This chain's CDR3 is CASSMNWDRATTEAFF. Written as DNA, the CDR3 is TGTGCCAGTAGTATGAATTGGGACAGGGCCACCACTGAAGCTTTCTTT.

There are a few counts of this clone. The genes are TRBV6-5 and TRBJ2-7; D may be TRBD1 (6 bases). The CDR3 extends over 13 amino acids. Looked up from germline, CDR1 is MNHEY and CDR2 is SVGAGI. Trimming removed 5 bases from V and 4 bases from J, with 12 bases in between. In DNA form, the CDR3 reads TGTGCCAGCAGTAAGGGACACGAGTACGAGCAGTACTTC. Protein: CASSKGHEYEQYF.

This clone was recorded a few times. The V gene is TRBV23-1, the J gene TRBJ2-7; TRBD1 agrees at 10 bases. TRBV23-1 falls under the ORF class, with uncertain function. V was clipped by 0 bases and J by 5 bases; unmatched bases: 1. The CDR3 is 14 residues long. This CDR3 reads CASSQSGQGDEQYF. DNA for the CDR3: TGCGCCAGCAGTCAATCCGGACAGGGGGACGAGCAGTACTTC.